Below are 21 T cell receptor beta chains sequenced from a single sample in a study of tumor and adjacent non-tumor tissue in lung cancer. The library came from three nested PCR rounds adapted from ARM-PCR protocols. TCRdb independently ran MiXCR on the multiplex PCR reads; one entry per CDR3 protein. Among 45,000 or so distinct CDR3 sequences listed, roughly two thirds were seen once. This sample's RNA came from whole unsorted tissue. Distant lung tissue was collected more than 3 cm away from the tumor edge. Sequences were obtained from distant non-tumor lung tissue. These receptors were obtained from a woman aged 35 to 49 with non-small cell lung cancer.

A remark on this clonotype: Just one base apart from a much larger clone, this may be a read error. V usage is TRBV6-6 and J usage is TRBJ1-1, with 8 bases aligning to TRBD1. Germline V lookup: CDR1 MNHNY, CDR2 SVGAGI (reference sequence). CDR3 length: 15 amino acids. Trimming cost V 11 bases and J 0 bases; bases outside gene matches: 11. Written as DNA, the CDR3 is TGTGCCGGCAACGGACAGGGTGGAATGAACACTGAAGCTTTCTTT. It is translated as CAGNGQGGMNTEAFF.

Note on this clonotype: The CDR3 end shows no conserved phenylalanine or tryptophan, and so a read error is likely. The genes are TRBV29-1 and TRBJ2-1; D unclear. CDR3 size: 16 residues. Germline loops: CDR1 SQVTM, CDR2 ANQGSEA. CDR3 residues: CSVEDPGRRSYKEQFL. The CDR3 DNA sequence: TGCAGCGTTGAAGATCCCGGACGCCGCTCCTACAAAGAGCAGTTCCTC.

V and J are TRBV11-2 and TRBJ1-2; TRBD1 is a possible D gene (5 bases). The V and J ends lost 3 bases and 4 bases respectively, with 12 bases between them. The CDR3 is 14 residues long. Germline CDR1 and CDR2: SGHAT and FQNNGV. CDR3 in DNA: TGTGCCAGCAGCTTGTCTCGTGGGGCCTATGGCTACACCTTC. Its protein is CASSLSRGAYGYTF.

The rearrangement joins TRBV5-5 to TRBJ1-2; D not resolved. The CDR3 consists of 15 residues. Germline V gene lookup returns CDR1 SGHKS and CDR2 YYEKEE (reference sequence). Deletions cut 6 bases from V and 8 bases from J, with 23 bases between. The CDR3 DNA sequence: TGTGCCAGCAACCTGGAATCGGGGAAGGCCCGCGGCTACACCTTC. This gives the protein CASNLESGKARGYTF.

Note on this clonotype: The junction departs from germline at one end; a sequencing error may be responsible. The chain links TRBV10-1 to TRBJ1-4; possible D gene TRBD1, 5 bases. Germline loops: CDR1 WNHNN, CDR2 SYGVQD (reference sequence). The CDR3 runs to 10 residues. The CDR3 nucleotides read TGCGCCAGCATACAGGAAAAACCGTTTTTC. Translation: CASIQEKPFF.

Of note for this clonotype: This may arise from a read error, as a much more abundant clone is one base away. V gene TRBV30 combines with J gene TRBJ2-7, with D unresolved. CDR1 GTSNPN and CDR2 SVGIG come from the germline V gene (reference sequence). The CDR3 is made up of 13 amino acids. The germline V and J ends were trimmed by 0 bases and 0 bases, with 6 bases remaining between them. This CDR3 reads CAWSVAPSYEQYF. CDR3 sequence (DNA): TGTGCCTGGAGTGTGGCACCCTCCTACGAGCAGTACTTC.

This clonotype has a single count. Since the CDR3 does not end with the conserved phenylalanine or tryptophan, this likely comes from a read error. This rearrangement joins TRBV11-3 to TRBJ2-1; D gene ambiguous. The CDR3 length is 16 residues. In germline, CDR1 is SGHNT, CDR2 YENEEA. Deletions cut 5 bases from V and 0 bases from J, with 14 bases between. CDR3 amino acids: CASSPRVRSSYNEQFS. The CDR3, as DNA: TGTGCCAGCAGCCCAAGAGTTAGGAGCTCCTACAATGAGCAGTTCTCC.

This clonotype was seen only a few times. The chain uses TRBV20-1 and TRBJ2-1; unclear D gene. CDR1 is DFQATT, CDR2 SNEGSKA, per germline (reference sequence). V lost 3 bases, J lost 7 bases, and 4 bases lay in between. The CDR3 contains 10 residues. In nucleotides, the CDR3 is TGCAGTGCTAGTCGGAATGAGCAGTTCTTC. It translates to CSASRNEQFF.

This clonotype was observed at least ten times. This sequence joins TRBV4-1 and TRBJ1-1; D is uncertain. This CDR3 region has 13 residues. V was clipped by 3 bases and J by 11 bases, with 16 bases between them. Germline V CDR1 and CDR2: MGHRA, YSYEKL. The CDR3 protein is CASSQPGVLGAFF. CDR3 DNA: TGCGCCAGCAGCCAGCCCGGGGTTCTCGGGGCTTTCTTT.

This clonotype was counted at least ten times. The gene calls are TRBV5-1 and TRBJ1-5; no reliable D call. This CDR3 comprises 14 residues. Germline V gene sequence: CDR1 SGHRS, CDR2 YFSETQ. Trimming cost V 0 bases and J 9 bases, with 13 bases left between them. CDR3 coding DNA: TGCGCCAGCAGCTTGGCCTTCGGGGAAGGGCCCCAGCATTTT. Translation: CASSLAFGEGPQHF.

Concerning this clonotype itself: The junction departs from germline at one end; a sequencing error may be responsible. V gene TRBV29-1 combines with J gene TRBJ2-7; D uncertain. Looked up from germline, CDR1 is SQVTM and CDR2 is ANQGSEA. This CDR3 contains 13 residues. This CDR3 is CNVVWRHFYEQYF. Written as DNA, the CDR3 is TGCAACGTTGTTTGGCGGCACTTCTACGAGCAGTACTTC.

This clonotype showed up many times. The chain combines TRBV29-1 with TRBJ1-1; D possibly corresponds to TRBD1 (6 bases). Germline loops: CDR1 SQVTM, CDR2 ANQGSEA. The CDR3 runs 14 residues. The V gene lost 6 bases and the J gene lost 5 bases, with 19 bases spanning the gap. CDR3 sequence: CSVGVVGAVTEAFF. The CDR3 DNA follows: TGCAGCGTAGGGGTTGTGGGGGCAGTGACTGAAGCTTTCTTT.

A note on this clonotype: Mismatch with germline at one junction end may stem from a read error. The rearrangement links TRBV6-5 to TRBJ1-5, with D possibly matching TRBD1 (6 bases). This CDR3 spans 15 amino acids. Germline CDR1 reads MNHEY; CDR2 reads SVGAGI. CDR3 coding DNA: TGTGCCAGCAACCCAACAGGGACCGGCAATCAGCACCAGCATTTT. Protein: CASNPTGTGNQHQHF.

Remarks on this clonotype: Germline and junction disagree at one end, which may indicate a read error. The chain has TRBV6-6 and TRBJ2-2; 12 nucleotides match TRBD2. The CDR3 consists of 15 residues. Germline CDR1 reads MNHNY; CDR2 reads SVGAGI (reference sequence). The DNA for the CDR3 is TGTGCCAGCAGTGGACTAGCGGGGAGGCCCGGTGAGCTGTTTTTT. Amino acid sequence: CASSGLAGRPGELFF.

About this clonotype itself: A much more abundant neighbour one base away suggests this may be a read error. The rearrangement uses TRBV9 and TRBJ2-7; 9 positions agree with TRBD2. The germline V gene encodes CDR1 SGDLS and CDR2 YYNGEE. The CDR3 extends over 16 amino acids. The CDR3 here is CASSARGSGGSYEQHF. In DNA, the CDR3 is TGTGCCAGCAGCGCCCGGGGTAGCGGGGGCTCCTACGAGCAGCACTTC. The entire variable domain, with the rest obtained from reference TRBV9 and TRBJ2-7, is as follows: DSGVTQTPKHLITATGQRVTLRCSPRSGDLSVYWYQQSLDQGLQFLIQYYNGEERAKGNILERFSAQQFPDLHSELNLSSLELGDSALYFCASSARGSGGSYEQHFGPGTRLTVT.

Points on this clonotype: A much larger clone is a single base away; this may be a read error. The V call is TRBV20-1, the J call TRBJ1-1; D not resolved. Germline V CDR1 and CDR2: DFQATT, SNEGSKA (reference sequence). This CDR3 contains 11 residues. CDR3 bases: TGCAGTTCTAGCCTGTATACGGAAGCTTTCTTT. It translates to CSSSLYTEAFF.

Details on this clonotype: This may be a read error: a much more frequent sequence differs by one nucleotide. The gene calls are TRBV7-9 and TRBJ2-1; 13 bases agree with TRBD2. This CDR3 is built from 15 residues. Germline loops: CDR1 SEHNR, CDR2 FQNEAQ (reference sequence). CDR3 residues: CVSSRTSGSYNEQFF. In nucleotides, the CDR3 is TGTGTCAGCAGTCGGACTAGCGGGAGCTACAATGAGCAGTTCTTC.

This clonotype was seen many times. The chain joins TRBV6-6 to TRBJ2-1; 10 bases align to TRBD1. J was trimmed by 7 bases and V by 4 bases; bases with no gene match: 4. The CDR3 covers 14 residues. Germline loops: CDR1 MNHNY, CDR2 SVGAGI (reference sequence). CDR3 DNA sequence: TGTGCCAGCAGTTTACGGACAGGGGGGAATGAGCAGTTCTTC. Translation: CASSLRTGGNEQFF.

A note on this clonotype: This sequence may be a read error, since a much larger clone differs from it by one base. The chain joins TRBV24-1 to TRBJ2-1; weak D call: TRBD1 (6 bases). The V gene's germline CDR1 is KGHDR and CDR2 SFDVKD. This CDR3 contains 13 residues. The V end lost 9 bases, the J end lost 9 bases, and 17 bases lay between the germline ends. CDR3 sequence reads: CATGVNRAAEQFF. In nucleotides, the CDR3 is TGTGCCACCGGTGTTAACAGGGCCGCTGAGCAGTTCTTC.

On this clonotype itself: The missing conserved phenylalanine or tryptophan at the end of this CDR3 makes a read error likely. This sequence joins TRBV15 and TRBJ2-3, with 8 bases aligning to TRBD2. Per germline, CDR1 LNHNV and CDR2 YYDKDF (reference sequence). CDR3 length: 15 amino acids. V shed 1 base and J 4 bases; nucleotides not matched to a gene: 4. CDR3 sequence reads: CATSRAGTRSDTQYL. The CDR3 bases are TGTGCCACCAGCAGAGCAGGGACTAGATCAGATACGCAGTATCTT.

On this clonotype itself: At one end the junction does not follow the germline gene, possibly because of a read error. This sequence joins TRBV13 and TRBJ2-3, with D uncertain. This CDR3 is 13 amino acids long. Germline CDR1 is PRHDT and CDR2 is FYEKMQ (reference sequence). The CDR3 protein is CASGLGFTYTQYF. The CDR3 nucleotides read TGTGCCAGCGGCTTGGGGTTCACATATACGCAGTATTTT.